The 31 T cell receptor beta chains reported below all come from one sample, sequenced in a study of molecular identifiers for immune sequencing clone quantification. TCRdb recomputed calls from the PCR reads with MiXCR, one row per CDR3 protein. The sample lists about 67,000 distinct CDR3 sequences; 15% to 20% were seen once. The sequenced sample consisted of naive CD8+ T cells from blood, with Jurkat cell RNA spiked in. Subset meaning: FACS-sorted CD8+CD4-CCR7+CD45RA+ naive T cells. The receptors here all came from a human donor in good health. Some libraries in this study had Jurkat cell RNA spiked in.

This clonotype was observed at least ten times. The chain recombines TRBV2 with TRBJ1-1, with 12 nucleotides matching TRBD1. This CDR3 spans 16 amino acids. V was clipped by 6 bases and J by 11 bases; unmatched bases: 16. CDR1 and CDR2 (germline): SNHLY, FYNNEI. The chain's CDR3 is CASSRSGGQGALEAFF. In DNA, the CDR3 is TGTGCCAGCAGCCGAAGCGGGGGACAGGGGGCTTTGGAGGCTTTCTTT.

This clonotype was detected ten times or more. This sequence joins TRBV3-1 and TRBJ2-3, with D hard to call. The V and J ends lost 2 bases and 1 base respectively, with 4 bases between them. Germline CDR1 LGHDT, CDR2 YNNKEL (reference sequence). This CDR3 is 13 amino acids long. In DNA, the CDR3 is TGTGCCAGCAGCCAACCGGGCACAGATACGCAGTATTTT. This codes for CASSQPGTDTQYF.

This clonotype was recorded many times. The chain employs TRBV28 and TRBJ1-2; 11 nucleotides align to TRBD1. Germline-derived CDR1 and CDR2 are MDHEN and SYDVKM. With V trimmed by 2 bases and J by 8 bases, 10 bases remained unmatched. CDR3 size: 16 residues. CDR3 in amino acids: CASSLPPGQGGEGYTF. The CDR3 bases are TGTGCCAGCAGTTTACCTCCGGGACAGGGGGGAGAGGGCTACACCTTC.

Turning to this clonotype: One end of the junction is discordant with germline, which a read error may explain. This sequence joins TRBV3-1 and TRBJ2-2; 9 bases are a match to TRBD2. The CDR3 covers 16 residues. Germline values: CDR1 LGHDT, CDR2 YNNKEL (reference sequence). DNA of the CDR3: TGTGCCAGCAGAGATCACCGCAGCGGGAGGACCGGGGAGCTGTCTTTT. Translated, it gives CASRDHRSGRTGELSF.

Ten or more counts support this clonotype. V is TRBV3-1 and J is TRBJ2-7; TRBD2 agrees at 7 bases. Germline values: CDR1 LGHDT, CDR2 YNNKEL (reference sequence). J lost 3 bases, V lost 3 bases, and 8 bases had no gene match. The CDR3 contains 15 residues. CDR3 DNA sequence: TGTGCCAGCAGCCATCATAGTAGCGGGTACTACGAGCAGTACTTC. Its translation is CASSHHSSGYYEQYF.

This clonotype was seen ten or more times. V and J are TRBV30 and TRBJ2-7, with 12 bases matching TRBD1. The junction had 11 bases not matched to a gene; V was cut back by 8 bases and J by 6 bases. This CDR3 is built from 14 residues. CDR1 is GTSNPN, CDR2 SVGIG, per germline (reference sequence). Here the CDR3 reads CAGGYGTGGLEQYF. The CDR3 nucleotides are TGTGCCGGAGGGTATGGGACAGGGGGCCTCGAGCAGTACTTC.

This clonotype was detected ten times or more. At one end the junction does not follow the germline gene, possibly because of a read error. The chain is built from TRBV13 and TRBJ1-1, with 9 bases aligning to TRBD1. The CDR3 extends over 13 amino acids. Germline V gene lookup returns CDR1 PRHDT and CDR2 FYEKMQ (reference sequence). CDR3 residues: CASSVGTGFQAFF. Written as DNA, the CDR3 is TGTGCCAGCAGCGTAGGGACAGGGTTTCAAGCTTTCTTT.

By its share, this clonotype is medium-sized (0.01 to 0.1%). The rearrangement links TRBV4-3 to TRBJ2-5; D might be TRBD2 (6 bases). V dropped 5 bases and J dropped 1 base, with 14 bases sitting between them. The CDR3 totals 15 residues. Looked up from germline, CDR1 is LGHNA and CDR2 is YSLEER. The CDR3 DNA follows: TGCGCCAGCAGCTCAAACCGGGACTTCCAAGAGACCCAGTACTTC. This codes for CASSSNRDFQETQYF.

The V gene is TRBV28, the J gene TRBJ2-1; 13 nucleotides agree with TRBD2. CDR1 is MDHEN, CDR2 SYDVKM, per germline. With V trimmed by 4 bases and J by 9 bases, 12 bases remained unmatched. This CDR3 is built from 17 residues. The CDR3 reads CASSSPPGTSGKGEQFF. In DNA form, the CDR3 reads TGTGCCAGCAGTTCGCCTCCCGGGACTAGCGGGAAGGGTGAGCAGTTCTTC.

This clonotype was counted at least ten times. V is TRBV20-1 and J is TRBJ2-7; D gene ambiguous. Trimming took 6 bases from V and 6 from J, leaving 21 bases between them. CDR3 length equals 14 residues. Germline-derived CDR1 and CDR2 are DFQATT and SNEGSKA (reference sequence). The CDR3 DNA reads TGCAGTGCCTACCCTAGGACCCGGGTGGGCGAGCAGTACTTC. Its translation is CSAYPRTRVGEQYF.

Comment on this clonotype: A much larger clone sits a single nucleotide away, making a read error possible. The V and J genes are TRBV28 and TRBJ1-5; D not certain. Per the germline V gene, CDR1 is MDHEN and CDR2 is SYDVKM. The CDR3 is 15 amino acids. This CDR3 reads CAGSFSTRVGQPQHF. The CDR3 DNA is TGTGCCGGCAGTTTTAGTACCCGTGTTGGTCAGCCCCAGCATTTT.

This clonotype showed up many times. CDR3 sequence: CSARDSRWNYEQYF. Here the CDR3 DNA reads TGCAGTGCTAGAGATTCGCGCTGGAACTACGAGCAGTACTTC. The chain links TRBV20-1 to TRBJ2-7; D remains ambiguous. Trimming pared 0 bases from V and 3 bases from J, leaving 12 bases between. Germline assignment: CDR1 DFQATT and CDR2 SNEGSKA (reference sequence). The CDR3 contains 14 residues.

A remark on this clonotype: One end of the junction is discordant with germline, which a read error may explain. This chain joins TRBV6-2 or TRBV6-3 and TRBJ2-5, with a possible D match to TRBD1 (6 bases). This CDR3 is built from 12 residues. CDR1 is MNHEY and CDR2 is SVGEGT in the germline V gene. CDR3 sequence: CASSYSDWGRFF. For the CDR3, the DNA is TGTGCCAGCAGTTACTCGGACTGGGGGCGGTTCTTC.

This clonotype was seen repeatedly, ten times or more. This CDR3 reads CATSDFPPPSGGTQYF. DNA of the CDR3: TGTGCCACCAGTGATTTCCCCCCCCCCTCAGGGGGGACGCAGTATTTT. The chain joins TRBV24-1 to TRBJ2-3, with TRBD1 as a possible D gene (7 bases). The CDR3 covers 16 residues. CDR1 and CDR2 from the germline V gene are KGHDR and SFDVKD. With 1 base removed from V and 9 bases from J, the gap between germline ends came to 19 bases.

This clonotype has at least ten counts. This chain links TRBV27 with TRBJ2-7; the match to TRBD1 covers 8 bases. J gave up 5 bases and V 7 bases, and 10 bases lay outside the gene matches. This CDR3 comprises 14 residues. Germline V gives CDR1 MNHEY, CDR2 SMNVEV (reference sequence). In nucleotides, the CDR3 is TGTGCCAGCATCAAGAACAGGGGGGCGGACGAGCAGTACTTC. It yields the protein CASIKNRGADEQYF.

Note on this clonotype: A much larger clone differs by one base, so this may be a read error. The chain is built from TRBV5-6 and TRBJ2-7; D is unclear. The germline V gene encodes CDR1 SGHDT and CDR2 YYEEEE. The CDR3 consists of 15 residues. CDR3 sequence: CAGSAPDALLYEQYF. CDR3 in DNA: TGTGCCGGCAGCGCCCCGGACGCGCTACTCTACGAGCAGTACTTC.

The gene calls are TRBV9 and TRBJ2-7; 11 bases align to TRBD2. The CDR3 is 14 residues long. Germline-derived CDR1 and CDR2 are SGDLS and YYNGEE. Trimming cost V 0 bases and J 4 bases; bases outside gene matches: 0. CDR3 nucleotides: TGTGCCAGCAGCGTAGGGACTAGCGGGTACGAGCAGTACTTC. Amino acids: CASSVGTSGYEQYF.

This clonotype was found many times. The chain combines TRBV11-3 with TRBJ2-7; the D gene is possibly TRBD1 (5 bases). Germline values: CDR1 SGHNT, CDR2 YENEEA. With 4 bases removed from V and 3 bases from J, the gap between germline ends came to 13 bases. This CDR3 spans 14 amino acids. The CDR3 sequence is CASSSRQLRYEQYF. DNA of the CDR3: TGTGCCAGCAGCTCCAGACAGTTGCGCTACGAGCAGTACTTC. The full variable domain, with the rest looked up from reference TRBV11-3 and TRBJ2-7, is EAGVVQSPRYKIIEKKQPVAFWCNPISGHNTLYWYLQNLGQGPELLIRYENEEAVDDSQLPKDRFSAERLKGVDSTLKIQPAELGDSAVYLCASSSRQLRYEQYFGPGTRLTVT.

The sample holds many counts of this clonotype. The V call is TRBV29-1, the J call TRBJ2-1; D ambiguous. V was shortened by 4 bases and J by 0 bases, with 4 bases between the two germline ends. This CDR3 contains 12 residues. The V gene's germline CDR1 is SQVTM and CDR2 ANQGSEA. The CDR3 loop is CSVGDSYNEQFF. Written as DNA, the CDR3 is TGCAGCGTTGGAGACTCCTACAATGAGCAGTTCTTC.

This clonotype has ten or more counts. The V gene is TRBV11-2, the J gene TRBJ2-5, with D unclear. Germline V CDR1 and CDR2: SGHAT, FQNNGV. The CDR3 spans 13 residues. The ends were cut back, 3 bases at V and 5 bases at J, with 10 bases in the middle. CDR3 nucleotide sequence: TGTGCCAGCAGCTTGAGGCGTCTGGAGACCCAGTACTTC. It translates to CASSLRRLETQYF. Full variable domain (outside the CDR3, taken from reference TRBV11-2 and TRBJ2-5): EAGVAQSPRYKIIEKRQSVAFWCNPISGHATLYWYQQILGQGPKLLIQFQNNGVVDDSQLPKDRFSAERLKGVDSTLKIQPAKLEDSAVYLCASSLRRLETQYFGPGTRLLVL.

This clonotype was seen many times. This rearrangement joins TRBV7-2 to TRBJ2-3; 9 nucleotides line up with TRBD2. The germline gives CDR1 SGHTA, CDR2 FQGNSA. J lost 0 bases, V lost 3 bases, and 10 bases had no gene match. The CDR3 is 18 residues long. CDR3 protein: CASSFLAGSRTSTDTQYF. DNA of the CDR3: TGTGCCAGCAGCTTTCTAGCGGGATCAAGAACCAGCACAGATACGCAGTATTTT.

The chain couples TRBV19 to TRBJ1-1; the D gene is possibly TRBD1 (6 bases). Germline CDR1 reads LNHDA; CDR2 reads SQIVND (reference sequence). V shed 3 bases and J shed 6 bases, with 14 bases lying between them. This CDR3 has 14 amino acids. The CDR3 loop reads CASSMIQGLAEAFF. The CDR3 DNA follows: TGTGCCAGTAGTATGATACAGGGTCTGGCTGAAGCTTTCTTT.

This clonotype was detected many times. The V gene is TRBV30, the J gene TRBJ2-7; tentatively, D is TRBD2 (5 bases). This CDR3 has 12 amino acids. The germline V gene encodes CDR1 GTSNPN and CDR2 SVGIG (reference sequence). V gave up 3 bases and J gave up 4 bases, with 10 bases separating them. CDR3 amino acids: CAWRTGGYEQYF. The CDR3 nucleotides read TGTGCCTGGAGGACGGGCGGGTACGAGCAGTACTTC.

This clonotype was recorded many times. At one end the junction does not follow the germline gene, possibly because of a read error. CDR3 DNA: TGTGCCGGCAGTTACATTGTTCGCGGGAGTGTCTACGAGCAGTACTTC. This encodes CAGSYIVRGSVYEQYF. The chain joins TRBV6-2 or TRBV6-3 to TRBJ2-7; TRBD2 matches at 7 bases. CDR1 is MNHEY and CDR2 is SVGEGT in the germline V gene. This CDR3 is 16 amino acids long.

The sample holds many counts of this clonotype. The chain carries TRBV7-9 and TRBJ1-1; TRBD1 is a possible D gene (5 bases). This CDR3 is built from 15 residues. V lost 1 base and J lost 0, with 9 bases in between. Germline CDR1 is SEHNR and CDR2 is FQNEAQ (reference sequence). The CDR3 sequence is CASSLVGGMNTEAFF. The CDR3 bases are TGTGCCAGCAGCTTAGTTGGGGGAATGAACACTGAAGCTTTCTTT.

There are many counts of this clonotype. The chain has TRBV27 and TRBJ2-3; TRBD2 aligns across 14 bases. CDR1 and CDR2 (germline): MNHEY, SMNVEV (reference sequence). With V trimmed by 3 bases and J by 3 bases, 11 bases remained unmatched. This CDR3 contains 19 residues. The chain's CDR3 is CASSFHTGTSGRLTDTQYF. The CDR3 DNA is TGTGCCAGCAGTTTCCACACCGGGACTAGCGGGAGACTAACAGATACGCAGTATTTT.

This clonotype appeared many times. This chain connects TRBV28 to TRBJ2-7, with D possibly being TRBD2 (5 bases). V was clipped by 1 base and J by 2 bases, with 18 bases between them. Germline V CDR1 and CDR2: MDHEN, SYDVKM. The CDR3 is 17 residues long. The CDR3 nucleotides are TGTGCCAGCAGTTTATATACGACCCGTGGGGAGCCCTACGAGCAGTACTTC. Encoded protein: CASSLYTTRGEPYEQYF.

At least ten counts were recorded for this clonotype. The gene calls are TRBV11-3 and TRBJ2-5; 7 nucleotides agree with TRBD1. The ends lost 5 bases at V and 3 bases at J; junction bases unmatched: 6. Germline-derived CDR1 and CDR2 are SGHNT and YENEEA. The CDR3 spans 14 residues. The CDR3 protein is CASSTRDREETQYF. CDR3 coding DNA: TGTGCCAGCAGCACCCGGGACAGAGAAGAGACCCAGTACTTC.

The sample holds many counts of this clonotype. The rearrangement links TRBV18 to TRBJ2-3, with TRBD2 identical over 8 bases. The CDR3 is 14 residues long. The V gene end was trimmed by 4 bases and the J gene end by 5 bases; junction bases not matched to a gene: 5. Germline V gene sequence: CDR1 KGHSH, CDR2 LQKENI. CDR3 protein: CASSQLAGQDTQYF. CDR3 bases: TGTGCCAGCTCACAATTAGCGGGACAAGATACGCAGTATTTT. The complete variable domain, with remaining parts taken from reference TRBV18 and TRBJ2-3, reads NAGVMQNPRHLVRRRGQEARLRCSPMKGHSHVYWYRQLPEEGLKFMVYLQKENIIDESGMPKERFSAEFPKEGPSILRIQQVVRGDSAAYFCASSQLAGQDTQYFGPGTRLTVL.

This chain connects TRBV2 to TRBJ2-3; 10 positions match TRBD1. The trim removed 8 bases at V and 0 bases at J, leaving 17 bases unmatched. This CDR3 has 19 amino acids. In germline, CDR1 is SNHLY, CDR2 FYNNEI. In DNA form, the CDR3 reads TGTGCCAGCTGGAATGGACAGGGGGATGTCCCGCCGAGCACAGATACGCAGTATTTT. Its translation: CASWNGQGDVPPSTDTQYF.

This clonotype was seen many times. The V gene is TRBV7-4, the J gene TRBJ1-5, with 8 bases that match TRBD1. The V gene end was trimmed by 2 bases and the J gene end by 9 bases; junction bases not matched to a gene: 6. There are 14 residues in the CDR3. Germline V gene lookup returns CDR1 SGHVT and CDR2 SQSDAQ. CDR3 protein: CASSLTEQGGPQHF. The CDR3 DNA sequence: TGTGCCAGCAGCTTAACAGAACAGGGGGGGCCCCAGCATTTT.